The 29 T cell receptor gamma chains below all came from one sample that was sequenced in a study of Vδ1+ human thymocytes. Overall study results and limits: Thymic TRG and TRD repertoires appeared highly polyclonal, with Gaussian CDR3 length distributions.

Sequences come from RNA converted to cDNA by reverse transcription. Multiplex PCR used pooled V-gene forward primers and a constant-region reverse primer to amplify CDR3s. TCRdb fed the multiplex PCR reads into CATT to redo clone calling. Of 20,000 to 25,000 gamma-chain clones detected, roughly 13% appear once; the ten largest clones hold roughly 2%. Their antigens remain unidentified. Sequenced material: Vdelta1+ gamma-delta thymocytes from the thymus. Subset indicated: FACS-sorted CD3+ TCRalphabeta- TCRVdelta1+ TCRVdelta2- thymocytes. All receptors come from a child under two years old who had congenital heart surgery.

This clone has only a few counts. Additional DNA sequences in this sample encode the identical CDR3. V gene TRGV4 combines with J gene TRGJ1 or TRGJ2. Looked up from germline, CDR1 is EGSTGY and CDR2 is YDSYTSSV. The CDR3 extends over 13 amino acids. The J segment lost 7 bases and the V segment lost 0 bases, leaving 6 bases of the junction unmatched. The CDR3 bases are TGTGCCACCTGGGATGGGCGGGGGTATAAGAAACTCTTT. It specifies CATWDGRGYKKLF.

This chain joins TRGV4 and TRGJP2. The CDR3 contains 14 residues. After removal of 9 bases from V and 0 bases from J, the junction contained 7 bases not matched to a gene. CDR1 and CDR2 from the germline V gene are EGSTGY and YDSYTSSV. In DNA, the CDR3 is TGTGCCACCCGTAGGAATAGTAGTGATTGGATCAAGACGTTT. Amino acids: CATRRNSSDWIKTF.

This clone was detected a few times. V gene TRGV5 combines with J gene TRGJ1 or TRGJ2. The CDR3 spans 12 residues. Looked up from germline, CDR1 is VINAFY and CDR2 is YDVSNSKD. Trimming at V came to 4 bases and at J to 5 bases, leaving 5 bases not matched to a gene. CDR3 region: CATWEKNYKKLF. The CDR3 DNA reads as TGTGCCACCTGGGAAAAGAATTATAAGAAACTCTTT.

The chain is built from TRGV5 and TRGJ1 or TRGJ2. The germline CDR1 and CDR2 sequences are VINAFY and YDVSNSKD. The CDR3 contains 13 residues. V shed 4 bases and J 5 bases; nucleotides not matched to a gene: 8. CDR3 loop: CATWDRFNYKKLF. The DNA for the CDR3 is TGTGCCACCTGGGATCGTTTTAATTATAAGAAACTCTTT.

Regarding this clone: It may be a read error: a sequence one base away is much more abundant. The V and J genes are TRGV5 and TRGJ1 or TRGJ2. V shed 0 bases and J 4 bases; nucleotides not matched to a gene: 3. This CDR3 is built from 13 residues. The germline V gene has CDR1 VINAFY and CDR2 YDVSNSKD. CDR3 protein: CATWDRKYYKKLF. The CDR3 DNA follows: TGTGCCACCTGGGACAGGAAGTATTATAAGAAACTCTTT.

There are a few counts of this clone. The chain links TRGV3 to TRGJP2. V trimming: 0 bases; J trimming: 0 bases; junction bases outside the gene matches: 7. From germline, CDR1 is VTNTFY and CDR2 YDVSTARD (reference sequence). The CDR3 covers 17 residues. CDR3 nucleotide sequence: TGTGCCACCTGGGACAGGCGGTCCGATAGTAGTGATTGGATCAAGACGTTT. Protein product: CATWDRRSDSSDWIKTF.

V is TRGV5 and J is TRGJP1. Germline assignment: CDR1 VINAFY and CDR2 YDVSNSKD. V lost 0 bases, J lost 3 bases, and 7 bases stayed unmatched. The CDR3 totals 16 residues. CDR3 region: CATWDRHYSTGWFKIF. The CDR3 DNA follows: TGTGCCACCTGGGACAGGCATTATTCCACTGGTTGGTTCAAGATATTT.

The sample holds a few counts of this clone. The chain employs TRGV4 and TRGJ1 or TRGJ2. This CDR3 comprises 13 residues. V trimming: 6 bases; J trimming: 2 bases; junction bases outside the gene matches: 7. CDR1 is EGSTGY, CDR2 YDSYTSSV, per germline. CDR3 sequence: CATWNSHYYKKLF. The CDR3 DNA reads as TGTGCCACCTGGAATTCCCATTATTATAAGAAACTCTTT.

This chain joins TRGV8 and TRGJ1 or TRGJ2. Germline V gives CDR1 VENAVY, CDR2 YDSYNSRV. This CDR3 region has 20 residues. Trimming took 4 bases from V and 0 from J; bases not matched to a gene: 24. CDR3 in DNA: TGTGCCACCTGGGAGCTCAGCAGGGCGCAGACGGCGTCGAATTATTATAAGAAACTCTTT. Amino acids: CATWELSRAQTASNYYKKLF.

V and J are TRGV5 and TRGJ1 or TRGJ2. CDR1 VINAFY and CDR2 YDVSNSKD come from the germline V gene. The CDR3 runs to 12 residues. V shed 5 bases and J 5 bases; nucleotides not matched to a gene: 6. The CDR3 DNA sequence: TGTGCCACCTGGGTTCACGATTATAAGAAACTCTTT. Its protein is CATWVHDYKKLF.

A few counts support this clone. The sample contains more than one DNA sequence encoding this CDR3. The J gene is TRGJ1 or TRGJ2, the V gene TRGV4. CDR1 EGSTGY and CDR2 YDSYTSSV come from the germline V gene. V was clipped by 1 base and J by 0 bases; unmatched bases: 3. The CDR3 is 14 amino acids. In DNA form, the CDR3 reads TGTGCCACCTGGGATGGTACGAATTATTATAAGAAACTCTTT. Amino acid sequence: CATWDGTNYYKKLF.

This clone was recorded a few times. The rearrangement links TRGV9 to TRGJ1 or TRGJ2. There are 15 residues in the CDR3. CDR1 and CDR2 from the germline V gene are GITISATS and ISYDGTV (reference sequence). V shed 2 bases, J shed 0 bases, and the junction held 7 bases outside the gene matches. The CDR3 sequence is CALWEAPSNYYKKLF. In DNA form, the CDR3 reads TGTGCCTTGTGGGAGGCCCCATCGAATTATTATAAGAAACTCTTT.

As to this clone: Other DNA sequences in the sample encode the same CDR3. V usage is TRGV9 and J usage is TRGJ1 or TRGJ2. J gave up 6 bases and V 0 bases, and 5 bases lay outside the gene matches. Germline loops: CDR1 GITISATS, CDR2 ISYDGTV (reference sequence). This CDR3 is 13 amino acids long. CDR3 in amino acids: CALWEVPGYKKLF. The CDR3, as DNA: TGTGCCTTGTGGGAGGTGCCAGGTTATAAGAAACTCTTT.

This clone has just a few counts. The chain employs TRGV5 and TRGJP2. This CDR3 is built from 14 residues. CDR1 and CDR2 from the germline V gene are VINAFY and YDVSNSKD. Unmatched junction bases numbered 6, after V lost 0 bases and J lost 8 bases. In DNA form, the CDR3 reads TGTGCCACCTGGGACAGGCCAAGGGATTGGATCAAGACGTTT. It codes for CATWDRPRDWIKTF.

This clone ranks as medium-sized. The chain carries TRGV9 and TRGJ1 or TRGJ2. The CDR3 runs 12 residues. Germline trimming cut 0 bases from V and 11 bases from J; bases unmatched to any gene: 7. Germline-derived CDR1 and CDR2 are GITISATS and ISYDGTV (reference sequence). CDR3 DNA: TGTGCCTTGTGGGAGGTGCGGGGGGAGAAACTCTTT. This encodes CALWEVRGEKLF.

This clone was seen more than once but under ten times. This chain uses TRGV9 with TRGJ1 or TRGJ2. J gave up 0 bases and V 9 bases, and 5 bases lay outside the gene matches. Germline CDR1 and CDR2: GITISATS and ISYDGTV (reference sequence). This CDR3 spans 12 amino acids. This CDR3 is CALRKNYYKKLF. CDR3 DNA: TGTGCCTTGCGGAAGAATTATTATAAGAAACTCTTT.

The rearrangement links TRGV9 to TRGJP. Germline assignment: CDR1 GITISATS and CDR2 ISYDGTV (reference sequence). The J segment lost 9 bases and the V segment lost 2 bases, leaving 7 bases of the junction unmatched. This CDR3 contains 16 residues. CDR3 in amino acids: CALWEGLMLGKKIKVF. The CDR3 region has the DNA TGTGCCTTGTGGGAGGGGCTGATGTTGGGCAAAAAAATCAAGGTATTT.

This clone has a handful of counts. This chain joins TRGV3 and TRGJ1 or TRGJ2. The CDR3 runs to 13 residues. Germline V gives CDR1 VTNTFY, CDR2 YDVSTARD (reference sequence). V lost 3 bases and J lost 6; bases outside the gene matches: 8. CDR3 sequence reads: CATWDARGYKKLF. The CDR3 nucleotides are TGTGCCACCTGGGACGCTAGGGGTTATAAGAAACTCTTT.

This chain connects TRGV4 to TRGJ1 or TRGJ2. The CDR3 loop spans 16 amino acids. The V segment lost 0 bases and the J segment 3 bases; nucleotides outside the gene matches: 11. In germline, CDR1 is EGSTGY, CDR2 YDSYTSSV. The CDR3: CATWDGPVVLYYKKLF. CDR3 sequence (DNA): TGTGCCACCTGGGATGGGCCGGTAGTCCTTTATTATAAGAAACTCTTT.

This chain connects TRGV4 to TRGJ1 or TRGJ2. The CDR3 spans 16 residues. Germline CDR1 EGSTGY, CDR2 YDSYTSSV. V shed 6 bases, J shed 3 bases, and the junction held 17 bases outside the gene matches. CDR3 loop: CATWPLGQGSYYKKLF. CDR3 DNA sequence: TGTGCCACCTGGCCCCTGGGCCAGGGGAGTTATTATAAGAAACTCTTT.

The table lists this clone with a few counts. The J gene is TRGJ1 or TRGJ2, the V gene TRGV2. Germline CDR1 EGSNGY, CDR2 YDSYNSKV. J lost 10 bases, V lost 2 bases, and 8 bases had no gene match. This CDR3 comprises 12 residues. In DNA, the CDR3 is TGTGCCACCTGGGACGAGGGGGCCAAGAAACTCTTT. Translation gives CATWDEGAKKLF.

V usage is TRGV4 and J usage is TRGJ1 or TRGJ2. The J segment lost 5 bases and the V segment lost 2 bases, leaving 6 bases of the junction unmatched. Germline CDR1 is EGSTGY and CDR2 is YDSYTSSV. The CDR3 loop spans 13 amino acids. In nucleotides, the CDR3 is TGTGCCACCTGGGATGTCGGGAATTATAAGAAACTCTTT. Amino acids: CATWDVGNYKKLF.

V is TRGV4 and J is TRGJ1 or TRGJ2. J lost 6 bases, V lost 0 bases, and 5 bases had no gene match. The CDR3 loop spans 13 amino acids. Germline V gene lookup returns CDR1 EGSTGY and CDR2 YDSYTSSV. The CDR3 region has the DNA TGTGCCACCTGGGATGGGCACAGTTATAAGAAACTCTTT. It encodes CATWDGHSYKKLF.

This clone has a handful of counts. The gene calls are TRGV4 and TRGJ1 or TRGJ2. Germline values: CDR1 EGSTGY, CDR2 YDSYTSSV. With 4 bases clipped from V and 8 bases from J, the junction kept 2 bases outside the gene matches. The CDR3 is made up of 10 amino acids. The chain's CDR3 is CATWEDKKLF. DNA of the CDR3: TGTGCCACCTGGGAGGATAAGAAACTCTTT.

This clone was counted only a few times. This chain connects TRGV9 to TRGJ1 or TRGJ2. The CDR3 extends over 14 amino acids. The trim removed 1 base at V and 5 bases at J, leaving 8 bases unmatched. CDR1 and CDR2 (germline): GITISATS, ISYDGTV (reference sequence). The CDR3 coding sequence is TGTGCCTTGTGGGAGGTCCCCCGGAATTATAAGAAACTCTTT. Translated: CALWEVPRNYKKLF.

The V gene is TRGV9, the J gene TRGJ1 or TRGJ2. Germline V CDR1 and CDR2: GITISATS, ISYDGTV (reference sequence). Trimming took 1 base from V and 1 from J; bases not matched to a gene: 4. This CDR3 contains 14 residues. The DNA for the CDR3 is TGTGCCTTGTGGGAGGTTTTAAATTATTATAAGAAACTCTTT. Its protein is CALWEVLNYYKKLF.

To note about this clone: Since a much larger clone is just one base distant, this may be a read error. V and J are TRGV9 and TRGJ1 or TRGJ2. CDR3 size: 16 residues. CDR1 and CDR2 (germline): GITISATS, ISYDGTV (reference sequence). V dropped 3 bases and J dropped 0; count of bases not matched to a gene: 11. The CDR3 DNA follows: TGTGCCTTGTGGGAGCCCGCCTCTTCGAATTATTATAAGAAACTCTTT. Its protein is CALWEPASSNYYKKLF.

As concerns this clone: At one end the junction does not follow the germline gene, possibly because of a read error. This chain links TRGV8 with TRGJP2. Germline V CDR1 and CDR2: VENAVY, YDSYNSRV. This CDR3 is 16 amino acids long. In DNA form, the CDR3 reads TGTGCCACCTGGGATAGGCCCTCTAGTAGTGATTGGGTCAAGACGTTT. Its translation is CATWDRPSSSDWVKTF.

This clone is judged medium-sized. Other DNA sequences in the same sample also yield this CDR3. This chain links TRGV9 with TRGJ1 or TRGJ2. The ends lost 0 bases at V and 5 bases at J; junction bases unmatched: 4. Germline lookup yields CDR1 GITISATS and CDR2 ISYDGTV (reference sequence). This CDR3 spans 13 amino acids. CDR3 nucleotides: TGTGCCTTGTGGGAGGTGCGGGATTATAAGAAACTCTTT. Protein: CALWEVRDYKKLF.